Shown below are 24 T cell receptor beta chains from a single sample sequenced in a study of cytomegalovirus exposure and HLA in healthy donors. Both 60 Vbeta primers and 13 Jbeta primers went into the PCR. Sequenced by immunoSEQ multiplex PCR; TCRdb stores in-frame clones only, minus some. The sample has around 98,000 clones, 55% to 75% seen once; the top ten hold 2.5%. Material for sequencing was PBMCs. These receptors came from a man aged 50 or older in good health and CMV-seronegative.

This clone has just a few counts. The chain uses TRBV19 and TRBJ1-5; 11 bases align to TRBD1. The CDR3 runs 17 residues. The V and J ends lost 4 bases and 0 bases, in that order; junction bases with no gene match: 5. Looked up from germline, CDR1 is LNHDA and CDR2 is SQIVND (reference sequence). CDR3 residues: CASSTGQGVYSNQPQHF. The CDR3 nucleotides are TGTGCCAGTAGTACGGGACAGGGGGTTTATAGCAATCAGCCCCAGCATTTT.

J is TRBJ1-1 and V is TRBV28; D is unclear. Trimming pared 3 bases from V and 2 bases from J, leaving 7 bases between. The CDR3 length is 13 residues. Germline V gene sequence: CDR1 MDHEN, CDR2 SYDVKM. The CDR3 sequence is CASSFRRNTEAFF. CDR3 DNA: TGTGCCAGCAGTTTCCGCAGAAACACTGAAGCTTTCTTT.

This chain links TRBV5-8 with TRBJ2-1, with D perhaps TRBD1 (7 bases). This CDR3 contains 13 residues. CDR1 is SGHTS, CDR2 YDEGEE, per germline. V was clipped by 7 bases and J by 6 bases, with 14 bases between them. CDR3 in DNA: TGTGCCAGCCGCCATCAGGGGGGCAATGAGCAGTTCTTC. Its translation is CASRHQGGNEQFF.

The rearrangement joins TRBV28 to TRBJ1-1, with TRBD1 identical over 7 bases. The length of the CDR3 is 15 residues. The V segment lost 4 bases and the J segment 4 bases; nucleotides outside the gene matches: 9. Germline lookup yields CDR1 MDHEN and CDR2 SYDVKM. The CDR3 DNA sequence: TGTGCCAGCAGTTCCTCGACAGGGTTGGGCACTGAAGCTTTCTTT. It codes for CASSSSTGLGTEAFF. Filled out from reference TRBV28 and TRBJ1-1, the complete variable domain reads DVKVTQSSRYLVKRTGEKVFLECVQDMDHENMFWYRQDPGLGLRLIYFSYDVKMKEKGDIPEGYSVSREKKERFSLILESASTNQTSMYLCASSSSTGLGTEAFFGQGTRLTVV.

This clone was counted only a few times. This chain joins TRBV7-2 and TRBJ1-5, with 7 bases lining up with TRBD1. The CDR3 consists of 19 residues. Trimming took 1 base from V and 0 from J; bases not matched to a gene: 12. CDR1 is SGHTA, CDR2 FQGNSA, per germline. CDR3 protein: CASSLGRHRGKYSNQPQHF. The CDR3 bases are TGTGCCAGCAGCTTAGGCCGACACAGGGGAAAATATAGCAATCAGCCCCAGCATTTT.

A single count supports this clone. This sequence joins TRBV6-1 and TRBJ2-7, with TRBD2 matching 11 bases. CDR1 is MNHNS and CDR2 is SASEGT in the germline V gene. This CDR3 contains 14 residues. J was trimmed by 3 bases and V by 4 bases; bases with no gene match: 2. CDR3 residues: CASSGTSGSYEQYF. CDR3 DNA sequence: TGTGCCAGCAGTGGAACTAGCGGGAGCTACGAGCAGTACTTC.

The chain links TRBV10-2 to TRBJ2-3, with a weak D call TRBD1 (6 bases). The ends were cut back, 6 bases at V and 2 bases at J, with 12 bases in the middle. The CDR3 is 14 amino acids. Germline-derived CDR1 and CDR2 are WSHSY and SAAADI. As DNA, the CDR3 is TGCGCCAGCAGGAGGGACAAATCCACAGATACGCAGTATTTT. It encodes CASRRDKSTDTQYF.

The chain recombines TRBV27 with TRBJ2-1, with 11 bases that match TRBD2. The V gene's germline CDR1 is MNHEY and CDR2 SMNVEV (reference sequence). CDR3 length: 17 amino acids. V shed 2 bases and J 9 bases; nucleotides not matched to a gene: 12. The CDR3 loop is CASSLGLAGGLGGEQFF. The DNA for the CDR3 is TGTGCCAGCAGTTTAGGACTAGCGGGTGGGCTTGGCGGTGAGCAGTTCTTC.

DNA of the CDR3: TGCGCCAGCAGCGACAGGGGGGAGGATTCACCCCTCCACTTT. Amino acids: CASSDRGEDSPLHF. This chain joins TRBV4-1 and TRBJ1-6; TRBD1 agrees at 9 bases. CDR3 length: 14 residues. Germline trimming cut 5 bases from V and 8 bases from J; bases unmatched to any gene: 4. Per germline, CDR1 MGHRA and CDR2 YSYEKL.

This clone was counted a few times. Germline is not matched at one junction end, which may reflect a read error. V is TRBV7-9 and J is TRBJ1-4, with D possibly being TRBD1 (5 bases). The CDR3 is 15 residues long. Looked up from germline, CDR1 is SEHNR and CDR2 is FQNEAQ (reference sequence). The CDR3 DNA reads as TGTTCCAGCAGCCGAGACGGGGGTTCGTATGAAAAACTGTTTTTT. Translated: CSSSRDGGSYEKLFF.

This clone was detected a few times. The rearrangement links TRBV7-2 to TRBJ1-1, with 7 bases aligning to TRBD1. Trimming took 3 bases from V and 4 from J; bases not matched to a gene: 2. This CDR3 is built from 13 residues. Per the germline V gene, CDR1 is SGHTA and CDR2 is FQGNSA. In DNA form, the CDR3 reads TGTGCCAGCAGCTTTAGACAGGGCACTGAAGCTTTCTTT. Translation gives CASSFRQGTEAFF.

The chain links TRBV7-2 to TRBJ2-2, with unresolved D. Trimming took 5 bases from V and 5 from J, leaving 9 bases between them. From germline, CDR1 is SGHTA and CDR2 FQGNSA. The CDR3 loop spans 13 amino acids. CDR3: CASSPERTGELFF. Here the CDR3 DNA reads TGTGCCAGCAGCCCCGAGAGGACCGGGGAGCTGTTTTTT.

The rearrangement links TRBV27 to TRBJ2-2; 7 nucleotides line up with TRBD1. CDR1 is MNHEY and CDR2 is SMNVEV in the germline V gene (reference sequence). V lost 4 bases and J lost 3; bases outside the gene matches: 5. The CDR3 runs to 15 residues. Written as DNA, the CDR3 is TGTGCCAGCAGTTACTCGACAGGGTACACCGGGGAGCTGTTTTTT. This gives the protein CASSYSTGYTGELFF.

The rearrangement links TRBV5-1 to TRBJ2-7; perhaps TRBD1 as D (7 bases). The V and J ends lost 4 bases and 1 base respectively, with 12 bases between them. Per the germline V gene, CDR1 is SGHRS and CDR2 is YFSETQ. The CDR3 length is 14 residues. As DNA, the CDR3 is TGCGCCAGCAGCATGCGGGACAGATCCTACGAGCAGTACTTC. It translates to CASSMRDRSYEQYF.

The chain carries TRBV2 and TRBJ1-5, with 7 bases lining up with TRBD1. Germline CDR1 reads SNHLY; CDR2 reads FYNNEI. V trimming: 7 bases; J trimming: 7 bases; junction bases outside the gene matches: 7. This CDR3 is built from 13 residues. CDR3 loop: CASNIGGLQPQHF. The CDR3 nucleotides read TGTGCCAGCAATATAGGGGGCTTGCAGCCCCAGCATTTT.

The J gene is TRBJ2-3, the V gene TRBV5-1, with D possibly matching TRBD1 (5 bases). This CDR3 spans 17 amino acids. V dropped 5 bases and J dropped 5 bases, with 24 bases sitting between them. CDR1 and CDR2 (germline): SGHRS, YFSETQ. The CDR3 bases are TGCGCCAGCAGAACAGGATACCGACGGCCGCAGGAAGATACGCAGTATTTT. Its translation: CASRTGYRRPQEDTQYF.

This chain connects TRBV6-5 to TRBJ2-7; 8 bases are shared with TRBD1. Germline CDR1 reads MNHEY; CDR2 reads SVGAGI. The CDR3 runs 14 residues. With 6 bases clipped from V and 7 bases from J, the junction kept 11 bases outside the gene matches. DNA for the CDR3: TGTGCCAGCAGGGCCCCGGACAGGGTTGGGGAGCAGTACTTC. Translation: CASRAPDRVGEQYF.

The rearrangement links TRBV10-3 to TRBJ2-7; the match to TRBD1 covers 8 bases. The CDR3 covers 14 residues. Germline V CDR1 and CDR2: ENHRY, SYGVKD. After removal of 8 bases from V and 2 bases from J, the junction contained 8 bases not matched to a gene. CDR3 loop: CAIGASTGAYEQYF. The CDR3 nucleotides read TGTGCCATCGGAGCCTCGACAGGGGCCTACGAGCAGTACTTC.

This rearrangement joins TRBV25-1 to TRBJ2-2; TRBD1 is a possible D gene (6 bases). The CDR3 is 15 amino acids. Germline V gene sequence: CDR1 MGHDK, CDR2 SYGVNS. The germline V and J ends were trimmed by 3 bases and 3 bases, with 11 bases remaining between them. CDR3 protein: CASSDPGHHTGELFF. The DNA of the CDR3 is TGTGCCAGCAGTGATCCGGGACATCACACCGGGGAGCTGTTTTTT.

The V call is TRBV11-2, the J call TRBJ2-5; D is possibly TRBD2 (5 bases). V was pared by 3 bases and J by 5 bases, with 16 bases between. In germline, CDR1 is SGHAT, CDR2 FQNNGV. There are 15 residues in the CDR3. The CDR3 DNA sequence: TGTGCCAGCAGCTTTGAAGCGGCACCACCGGAGACCCAGTACTTC. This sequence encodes CASSFEAAPPETQYF. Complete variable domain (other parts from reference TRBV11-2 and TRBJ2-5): EAGVAQSPRYKIIEKRQSVAFWCNPISGHATLYWYQQILGQGPKLLIQFQNNGVVDDSQLPKDRFSAERLKGVDSTLKIQPAKLEDSAVYLCASSFEAAPPETQYFGPGTRLLVL.

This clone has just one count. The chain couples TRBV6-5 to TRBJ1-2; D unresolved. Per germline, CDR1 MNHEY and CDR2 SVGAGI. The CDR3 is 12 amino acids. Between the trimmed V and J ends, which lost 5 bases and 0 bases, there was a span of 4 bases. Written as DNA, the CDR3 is TGTGCCAGCAGTCCTACTAACTATGGCTACACCTTC. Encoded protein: CASSPTNYGYTF.

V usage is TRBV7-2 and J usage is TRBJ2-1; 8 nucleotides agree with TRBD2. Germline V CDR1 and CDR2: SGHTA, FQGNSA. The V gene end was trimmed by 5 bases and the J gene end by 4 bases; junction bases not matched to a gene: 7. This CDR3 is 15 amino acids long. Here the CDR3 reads CASSPRGAVYNEQFF. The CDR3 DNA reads TGTGCCAGCAGCCCGCGGGGGGCCGTATACAATGAGCAGTTCTTC.

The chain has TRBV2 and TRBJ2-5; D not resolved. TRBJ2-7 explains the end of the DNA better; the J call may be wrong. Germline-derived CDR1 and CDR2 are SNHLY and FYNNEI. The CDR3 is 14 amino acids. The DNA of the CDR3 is TGTGCCAGCAGTGAAGGACCGGTAGTGAGCGAGCAGTACTTC. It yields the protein CASSEGPVVSEQYF.

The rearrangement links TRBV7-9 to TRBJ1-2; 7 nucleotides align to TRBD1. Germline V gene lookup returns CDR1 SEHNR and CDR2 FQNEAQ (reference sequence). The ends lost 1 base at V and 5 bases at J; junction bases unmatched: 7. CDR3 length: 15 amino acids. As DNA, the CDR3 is TGTGCCAGCAGCTTAGGACAGGGAGACGTGTATGGCTACACCTTC. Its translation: CASSLGQGDVYGYTF.